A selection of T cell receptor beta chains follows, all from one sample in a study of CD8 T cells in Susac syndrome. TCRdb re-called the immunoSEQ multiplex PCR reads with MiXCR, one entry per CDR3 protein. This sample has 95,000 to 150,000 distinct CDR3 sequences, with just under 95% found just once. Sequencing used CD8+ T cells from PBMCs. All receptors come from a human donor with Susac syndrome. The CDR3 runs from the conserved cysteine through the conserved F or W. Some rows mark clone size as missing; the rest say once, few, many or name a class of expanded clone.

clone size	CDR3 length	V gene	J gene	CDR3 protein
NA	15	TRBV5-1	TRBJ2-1	CASSSRDSAYNEQFF
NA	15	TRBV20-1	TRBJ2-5	CSASPGTSFIETQYF
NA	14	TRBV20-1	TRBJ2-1	CSARPSGGRDEQFF
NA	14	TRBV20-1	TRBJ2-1	CSAKLSGSYNEQFF
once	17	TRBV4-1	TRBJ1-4	CASSQDPPTGRGEKLFF
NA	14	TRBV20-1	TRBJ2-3	CSARGLGGADTQYF
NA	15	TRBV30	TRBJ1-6	CACPRLGRNNSPLHF
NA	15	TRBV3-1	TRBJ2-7	CASSLGTSGVYEQYF
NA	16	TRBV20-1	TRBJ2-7	CSARDGPGQGGYEQYF
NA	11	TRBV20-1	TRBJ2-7	CSARELYEQYF
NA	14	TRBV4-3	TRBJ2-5	CASSQAFREETQYF
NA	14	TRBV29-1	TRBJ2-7	CSVKRTSSTYEQYF
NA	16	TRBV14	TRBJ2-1	CASSQEVQGFGNEQFF
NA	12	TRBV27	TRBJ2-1	CASSFGGGEQFF
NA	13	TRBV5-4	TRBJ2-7	CASRDRDQIEQYF
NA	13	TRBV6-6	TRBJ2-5	CASINGPQETQYF
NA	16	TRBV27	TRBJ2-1	CASSTTLRAAYNEQFF
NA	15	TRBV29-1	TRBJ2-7	CSVETPGTAQYEQYF
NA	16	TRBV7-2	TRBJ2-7	CASSLAPAGPTYEQYF
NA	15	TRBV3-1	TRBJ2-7	CASSQGPVGPYEQYF
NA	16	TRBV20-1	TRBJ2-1	CSARDPSGGARYEQFF
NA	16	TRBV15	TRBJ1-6	CATSRQKGGFGSPLHF
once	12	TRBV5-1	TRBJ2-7	CASSALDYEQYF
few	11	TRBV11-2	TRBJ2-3	CASSAGDTQYF
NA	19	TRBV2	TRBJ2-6	CASDSKILAPGTGANVLTF
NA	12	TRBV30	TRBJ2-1	CAWSVGWNEQFF
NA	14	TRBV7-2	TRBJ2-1	CASTPGPSYNEQFF
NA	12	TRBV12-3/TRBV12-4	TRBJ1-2	CASTYQGDGYTF
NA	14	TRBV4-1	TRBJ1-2	CASSQVSPGSGYTF
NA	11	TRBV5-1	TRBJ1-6	CASSLVPPLHF
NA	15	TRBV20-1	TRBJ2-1	CSARGALDSWNEQFF
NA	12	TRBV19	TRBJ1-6	CASSIGGSPLHF
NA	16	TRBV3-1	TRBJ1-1	CASSQEGEGRNTEAFF
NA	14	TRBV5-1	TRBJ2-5	CASMPGAVQETQYF
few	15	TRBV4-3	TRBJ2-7	CASSQEPEISYEQYF
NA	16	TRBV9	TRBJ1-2	CASSPRDRGRSLGYTF
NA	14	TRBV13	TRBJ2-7	CASSLRGAAYEQYF
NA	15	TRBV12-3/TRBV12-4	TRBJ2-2	CASSWDRGVTGELFF
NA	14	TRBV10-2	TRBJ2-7	CASSDGTSPYEQYF
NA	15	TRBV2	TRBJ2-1	CASSDSGGGYNEQFF
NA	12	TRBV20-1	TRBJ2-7	CSAAQAGDEQYF